These 14 T cell receptor beta chains share one sample of origin, sequenced in a study of CD8+ T cells in alopecia areata. Sequencing used cDNA as its template, made by extracting RNA and reverse transcribing it. Measured with immunoSEQ multiplex PCR; TCRdb has only the in-frame clones, and not every one. In the table there are roughly 250,000 clones, roughly 69% of which are singletons. The material was CD4+ T cells sorted from blood, obtained at week 0. These receptors were collected from a human donor with alopecia areata.

In this sample, this clone turned up a few times. This chain links TRBV4-3 with TRBJ1-6; 8 nucleotides line up with TRBD1. V lost 1 base, J lost 7 bases, and 0 bases stayed unmatched. The length of the CDR3 is 14 residues. In germline, CDR1 is LGHNA, CDR2 YSLEER. The CDR3 DNA reads TGCGCCAGCAGCCAAGGGACAGGGAATTCACCCCTCCACTTT. Translating it yields CASSQGTGNSPLHF.

This chain links TRBV7-3 with TRBJ2-1, with D possibly TRBD2 on 6 matching bases. The CDR3 is made up of 15 amino acids. The V end was cut by 6 bases, the J end by 4 bases, with 16 bases between. From germline, CDR1 is SGHTA and CDR2 FQGTGA. The CDR3 region is CASSFTGDSYNEQFF. CDR3 DNA sequence: TGTGCCAGCAGTTTTACGGGGGATTCATACAATGAGCAGTTCTTC.

This clone was seen more than once but under ten times. This chain joins TRBV2 and TRBJ2-7; D remains ambiguous. CDR1 is SNHLY and CDR2 is FYNNEI in the germline V gene. V lost 2 bases and J 4 bases, leaving 6 bases between the germline ends. The CDR3 totals 12 residues. The DNA for the CDR3 is TGTGCCAGCAGTGAACTGTCTTACGAGCAGTACTTC. This codes for CASSELSYEQYF.

CDR3 coding DNA: TGTGCCAGCAGCCCGATACAGGGCTACGAGCAGTACTTC. This encodes CASSPIQGYEQYF. J is TRBJ2-7 and V is TRBV7-8, with D maybe TRBD1 (6 bases). Germline CDR1 reads SGHVS; CDR2 reads FQNEAQ. The CDR3 spans 13 residues. The V end lost 5 bases, the J end lost 3 bases, and 11 bases lay between the germline ends.

The chain carries TRBV6-5 and TRBJ2-4; D call uncertain. Deletions cut 7 bases from V and 9 bases from J, with 16 bases between. The CDR3 runs to 13 residues. The germline CDR1 and CDR2 sequences are MNHEY and SVGAGI. The CDR3 nucleotides read TGTGCCAGCAAAGGGCTCTTGAAATCCATTCAGTACTTC. It codes for CASKGLLKSIQYF.

The chain links TRBV20-1 to TRBJ2-7; D remains ambiguous. The CDR3 is 11 residues long. Trimming pared 1 base from V and 5 bases from J, leaving 6 bases between. CDR1 DFQATT and CDR2 SNEGSKA come from the germline V gene (reference sequence). CDR3 region: CSARVIHEQYF. The CDR3 DNA reads TGCAGTGCTAGAGTGATCCACGAGCAGTACTTC.

The chain uses TRBV6-5 and TRBJ2-4; D perhaps matches TRBD2 (5 bases). V dropped 6 bases and J dropped 16 bases, with 22 bases sitting between them. This CDR3 is 13 amino acids long. Germline V gives CDR1 MNHEY, CDR2 SVGAGI. DNA for the CDR3: TGTGCCAGCAGCATCTCATTACCGGGATACGAATACTTC. Translating gives CASSISLPGYEYF.

The chain employs TRBV10-3 and TRBJ1-2; D is possibly TRBD1 (5 bases). Trimming took off 6 bases at V and 0 bases at J, with 17 bases between the two ends. Germline CDR1 ENHRY, CDR2 SYGVKD. The CDR3 is 16 amino acids. Here the CDR3 reads CAIRRRGLLTNYGYTF. CDR3 bases: TGTGCCATCAGAAGACGGGGACTGTTGACTAACTATGGCTACACCTTC.

This clone was counted only a few times. V usage is TRBV6-5 and J usage is TRBJ2-5; 11 positions match TRBD2. This CDR3 comprises 15 residues. CDR1 is MNHEY and CDR2 is SVGAGI in the germline V gene. The V gene end was trimmed by 10 bases and the J gene end by 5 bases; junction bases not matched to a gene: 12. The CDR3 sequence: CATASMTSGVETQYF. CDR3 DNA sequence: TGTGCCACCGCCTCCATGACTAGCGGGGTGGAGACCCAGTACTTC.

This chain joins TRBV10-3 and TRBJ2-1; 7 nucleotides match TRBD1. Trimming cost V 8 bases and J 7 bases; bases outside gene matches: 8. CDR3 length: 13 amino acids. CDR1 and CDR2 (germline): ENHRY, SYGVKD. The CDR3 nucleotides read TGTGCCATCCGCCCGACAGGGCCGAATGAGCAGTTCTTC. Translation: CAIRPTGPNEQFF.

Note on this clone: At one end, the junction sequence differs from germline, possibly due to a read error. This chain connects TRBV7-7 to TRBJ2-1; no clear D gene. The length of the CDR3 is 14 residues. In germline, CDR1 is SSHAT, CDR2 FNYEAQ (reference sequence). As DNA, the CDR3 is TGTGCTAGCAGCTATGGGATCAGTACGGGTGAGCAGTTCTTC. It encodes CASSYGISTGEQFF.

This chain links TRBV30 with TRBJ1-3; D gene uncertain. Trimming left V 1 base short and J 0 bases short, with 13 bases between. There are 16 residues in the CDR3. Germline CDR1 reads GTSNPN; CDR2 reads SVGIG (reference sequence). DNA of the CDR3: TGTGCCTGGAGTGCATGGCCGGTTCACTCTGGAAACACCATATATTTT. This sequence encodes CAWSAWPVHSGNTIYF. The entire variable domain, with the rest obtained from reference TRBV30 and TRBJ1-3, is as follows: SQTIHQWPATLVQPVGSPLSLECTVEGTSNPNLYWYRQAAGRGLQLLFYSVGIGQISSEVPQNLSASRPQDRQFILSSKKLLLSDSGFYLCAWSAWPVHSGNTIYFGEGSWLTVV.

CDR3 region: CASSWGGLEETQYF. The CDR3 DNA reads TGTGCCAGCAGTTGGGGGGGTTTGGAAGAGACCCAGTACTTC. The chain has TRBV6-5 and TRBJ2-5; 7 bases align to TRBD2. This CDR3 spans 14 amino acids. V dropped 4 bases and J dropped 3; count of bases not matched to a gene: 5. CDR1 and CDR2 (germline): MNHEY, SVGAGI.

The J gene is TRBJ2-3, the V gene TRBV29-1; a weak D match, TRBD2 (5 bases). Germline CDR1 reads SQVTM; CDR2 reads ANQGSEA. The CDR3 has 12 residues. V was clipped by 5 bases and J by 8 bases, with 14 bases between them. This CDR3 is CSVFVTTGTQYF. CDR3 DNA sequence: TGCAGCGTTTTTGTGACTACTGGTACGCAGTATTTT.